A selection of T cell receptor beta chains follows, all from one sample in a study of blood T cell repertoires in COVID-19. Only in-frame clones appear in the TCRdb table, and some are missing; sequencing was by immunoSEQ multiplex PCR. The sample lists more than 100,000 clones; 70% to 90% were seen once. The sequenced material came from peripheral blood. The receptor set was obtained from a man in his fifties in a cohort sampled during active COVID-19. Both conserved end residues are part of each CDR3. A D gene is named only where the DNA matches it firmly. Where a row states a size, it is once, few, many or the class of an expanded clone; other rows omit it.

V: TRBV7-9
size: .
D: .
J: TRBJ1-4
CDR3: CASSLGRNREEKLFF
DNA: TGTGCCAGCAGCTTAGGCAGGAATCGGGAGGAAAAACTGTTTTTT

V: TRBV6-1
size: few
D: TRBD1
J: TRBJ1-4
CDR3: CASSDLQGLETNEKLFF
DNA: TGTGCCAGCAGTGACCTACAGGGGCTGGAAACTAATGAAAAACTGTTTTTT

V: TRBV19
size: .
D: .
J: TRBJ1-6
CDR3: CASSRGSIYNSPLHF
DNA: TGTGCCAGTAGTCGAGGGAGCATATATAATTCACCCCTCCACTTT

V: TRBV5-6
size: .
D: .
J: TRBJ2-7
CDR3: CASSSGQYEQYF
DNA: TGTGCCAGCAGTTCAGGACAGTACGAGCAGTACTTC

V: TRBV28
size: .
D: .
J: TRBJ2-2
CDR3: CASSPGGNTGELFF
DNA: TGTGCCAGCAGTCCCGGGGGTAACACCGGGGAGCTGTTTTTT

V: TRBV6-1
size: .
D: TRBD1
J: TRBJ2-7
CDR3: CASSALSGTGMLYEQYF
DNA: TGTGCCAGCAGTGCGCTTTCCGGGACAGGGATGTTGTACGAGCAGTACTTC

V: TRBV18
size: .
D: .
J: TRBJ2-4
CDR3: CASSPQGGKNIQYF
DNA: TGTGCCAGCTCACCTCAGGGTGGCAAAAACATTCAGTACTTC

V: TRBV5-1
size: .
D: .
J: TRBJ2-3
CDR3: CASSSSGLGTDTQYF
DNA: TGCGCCAGCAGCTCCAGCGGGCTTGGGACAGATACGCAGTATTTT

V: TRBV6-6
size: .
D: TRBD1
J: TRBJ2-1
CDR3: CASRIRDRGGGEQFF
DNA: TGTGCCAGCAGAATCCGGGACAGGGGGGGAGGGGAGCAGTTCTTC

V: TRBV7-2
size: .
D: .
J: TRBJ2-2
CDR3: CASSPDRNTGELFF
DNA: TGTGCCAGCAGCCCCGACAGAAACACCGGGGAGCTGTTTTTT

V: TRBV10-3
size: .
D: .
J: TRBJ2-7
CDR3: CAIEDPTVAYEQYF
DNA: TGTGCCATCGAGGATCCGACGGTTGCCTACGAGCAGTACTTC

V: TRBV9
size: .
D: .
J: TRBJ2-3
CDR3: CASSVKGSTDTQYF
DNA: TGTGCCAGCAGCGTAAAGGGGAGCACAGATACGCAGTATTTT

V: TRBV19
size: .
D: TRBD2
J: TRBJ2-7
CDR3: CASSTGLAEYEQYF
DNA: TGTGCCAGTAGTACGGGACTAGCGGAATACGAGCAGTACTTC

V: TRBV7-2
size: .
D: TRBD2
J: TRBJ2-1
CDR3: CASSLAGLAGRDNEQFF
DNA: TGTGCCAGCAGCTTAGCGGGACTAGCGGGACGGGATAATGAGCAGTTCTTC

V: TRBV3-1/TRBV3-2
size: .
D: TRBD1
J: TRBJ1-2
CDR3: CASSQVPGQGYGYTF
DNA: TGTGCCAGCAGCCAAGTCCCGGGACAGGGCTATGGCTACACCTTC

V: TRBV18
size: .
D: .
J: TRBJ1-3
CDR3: CASSRPESSGNTIYF
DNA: TGTGCCAGCTCACGCCCAGAATCCTCTGGAAACACCATATATTTT

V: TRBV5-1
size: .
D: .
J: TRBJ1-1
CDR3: CASSLAGGNTEAFF
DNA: TGCGCCAGCAGCCTAGCCGGTGGGAACACTGAAGCTTTCTTT

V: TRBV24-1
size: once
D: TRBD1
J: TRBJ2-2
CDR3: CATSALGQGVTGELFF
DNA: TGTGCCACCAGTGCCCTGGGACAGGGCGTGACCGGGGAGCTGTTTTTT

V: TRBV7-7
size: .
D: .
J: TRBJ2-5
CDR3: CASSLGGRETQYF
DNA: TGTGCCAGCAGCTTAGGGGGGAGGGAGACCCAGTACTTC

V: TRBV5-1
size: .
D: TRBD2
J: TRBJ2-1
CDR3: CASSPNSGNYNEQFF
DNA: TGCGCCAGCAGCCCGAATAGCGGGAATTACAATGAGCAGTTCTTC

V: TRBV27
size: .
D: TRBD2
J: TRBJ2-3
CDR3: CASAGGRGTDTQYF
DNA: TGTGCCAGCGCGGGGGGGCGGGGCACAGATACGCAGTATTTT

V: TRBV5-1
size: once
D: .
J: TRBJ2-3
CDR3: CASSPRQTDTQYF
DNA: TGCGCCAGCAGCCCGCGACAGACAGATACGCAGTATTTT

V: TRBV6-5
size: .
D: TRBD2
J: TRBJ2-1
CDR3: CASSYWGGGDNEQFF
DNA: TGTGCCAGCAGTTACTGGGGCGGGGGAGACAATGAGCAGTTCTTC

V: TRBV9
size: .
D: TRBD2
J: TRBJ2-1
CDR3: CASSGGTRENEQFF
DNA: TGTGCCAGCAGCGGAGGGACTAGAGAGAATGAGCAGTTCTTC

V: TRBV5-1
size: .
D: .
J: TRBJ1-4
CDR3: CASSLTGYGEKLFF
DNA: TGCGCCAGCAGCTTGACAGGGTACGGAGAAAAACTGTTTTTT

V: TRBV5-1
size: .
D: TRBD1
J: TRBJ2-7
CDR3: CASSLGGQVDEQYF
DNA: TGCGCCAGCAGCTTGGGGGGACAGGTCGACGAGCAGTACTTC

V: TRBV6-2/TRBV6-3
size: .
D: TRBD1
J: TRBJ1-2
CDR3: CASSSTSGTGGHGYTF
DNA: TGTGCCAGCAGTTCGACATCCGGGACAGGGGGCCATGGCTACACCTTC

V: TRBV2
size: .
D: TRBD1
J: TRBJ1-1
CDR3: CASRGDRGTEAFF
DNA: TGTGCCAGCAGGGGAGACAGGGGCACTGAAGCTTTCTTT

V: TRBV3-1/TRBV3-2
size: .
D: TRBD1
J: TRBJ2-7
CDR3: CASSLWDRDYEQYF
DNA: TGTGCCAGCAGCCTCTGGGACAGGGACTACGAGCAGTACTTC

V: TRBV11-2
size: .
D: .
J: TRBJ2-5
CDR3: CASSFFRTEETQYF
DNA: TGTGCCAGCAGCTTTTTTAGGACAGAAGAGACCCAGTACTTC

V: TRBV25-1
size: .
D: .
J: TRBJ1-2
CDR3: CASSESKGLGGYTF
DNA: TGTGCCAGCAGTGAATCTAAGGGGCTGGGTGGCTACACCTTC

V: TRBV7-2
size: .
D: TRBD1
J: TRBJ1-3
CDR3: CASNPGQAGSGNTIYF
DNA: TGTGCCAGCAACCCGGGACAGGCTGGCTCTGGAAACACCATATATTTT

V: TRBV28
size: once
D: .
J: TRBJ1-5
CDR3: CASHPPSVPRNQPQHF
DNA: TGTGCCAGCCACCCGCCCTCGGTCCCCCGGAATCAGCCCCAGCATTTT

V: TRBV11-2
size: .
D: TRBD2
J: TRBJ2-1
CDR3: CASSWGGVSGEQFF
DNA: TGTGCCAGCAGCTGGGGGGGGGTCAGTGGTGAGCAGTTCTTC

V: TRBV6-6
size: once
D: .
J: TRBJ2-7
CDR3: CASATGFEQYF
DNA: TGTGCCAGCGCGACGGGGTTCGAGCAGTACTTC

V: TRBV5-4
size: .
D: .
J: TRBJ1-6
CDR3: CASSLGGERFNSPLHF
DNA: TGTGCCAGCAGCTTGGGGGGCGAAAGGTTTAATTCACCCCTCCACTTT

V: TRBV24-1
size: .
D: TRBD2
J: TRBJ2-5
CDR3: CATSKADFGLAGQETQYF
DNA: TGTGCCACCAGCAAAGCCGACTTCGGACTAGCGGGGCAAGAGACCCAGTACTTC

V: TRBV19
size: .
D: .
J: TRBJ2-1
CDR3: CASSIVGRDLHNEQFF
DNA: TGTGCCAGTAGTATAGTAGGTCGAGACTTACACAATGAGCAGTTCTTC

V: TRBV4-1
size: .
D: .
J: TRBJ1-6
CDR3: CASSQVQGENSPLHF
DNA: TGCGCCAGCAGCCAAGTCCAGGGCGAAAATTCACCCCTCCACTTT

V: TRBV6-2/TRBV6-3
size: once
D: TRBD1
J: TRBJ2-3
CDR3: CASSYQTGGQYF
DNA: TGTGCCAGCAGTTACCAGACAGGGGGCCAGTATTTT

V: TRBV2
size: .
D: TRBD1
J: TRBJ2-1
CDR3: CASSLYRGGQYNEQFF
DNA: TGTGCCAGCAGTTTATACAGGGGTGGGCAATACAATGAGCAGTTCTTC

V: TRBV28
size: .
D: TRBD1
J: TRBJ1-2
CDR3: CASSPTYRGGYTF
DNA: TGTGCCAGCAGTCCGACTTACAGGGGAGGCTACACCTTC

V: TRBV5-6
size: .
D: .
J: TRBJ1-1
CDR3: CASSLGPTGPEAFF
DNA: TGTGCCAGCAGCTTGGGTCCCACAGGCCCTGAAGCTTTCTTT

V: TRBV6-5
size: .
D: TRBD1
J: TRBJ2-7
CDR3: CASRKTGGLFEQYF
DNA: TGTGCCAGCAGGAAGACAGGGGGCCTTTTCGAGCAGTACTTC

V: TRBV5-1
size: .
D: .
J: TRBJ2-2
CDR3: CASSLTGNTGELFF
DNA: TGCGCCAGCAGCTTGACAGGGAACACCGGGGAGCTGTTTTTT